The present T cell receptor (beta chain) was sequenced within a study of shared clonotypes between healthy human individuals. The V gene lost 3 bases and the J gene lost 5 bases, with 10 bases spanning the gap. The germline V gene encodes CDR1 KGHSH and CDR2 LQKENI. The CDR3 contains 13 residues. The data were produced by immunoSEQ multiplex PCR, yet TCRdb's version contains in-frame clones alone and is incomplete. The table records approximately 2.3 million clones, approximately 95% of them present only once. The rearrangement links TRBV18 to TRBJ1-2; no firm D call. The clonotype was recovered from a man younger than 35 in good health. Some clones in this sample may be carry-over from other donors' samples. The source material was naive CD4+ T cells from PBMCs. The subset was: CD45RA+ positively selected. The chain's CDR3 is CASSPEAGYGYTF. Written as DNA, the CDR3 is TGTGCCAGCTCACCGGAGGCGGGGTATGGCTACACCTTC. The complete variable domain, with remaining parts taken from reference TRBV18 and TRBJ1-2, reads NAGVMQNPRHLVRRRGQEARLRCSPMKGHSHVYWYRQLPEEGLKFMVYLQKENIIDESGMPKERFSAEFPKEGPSILRIQQVVRGDSAAYFCASSPEAGYGYTFGSGTRLTVV.